Reported below is one T cell receptor beta chain. With 6 bases removed from V and 2 bases from J, the gap between germline ends came to 23 bases. CDR1 and CDR2 from the germline V gene are MDHEN and SYDVKM. The CDR3 runs to 17 residues. This record belongs to a study of technical replicates of blood from a few donors. Measured with immunoSEQ multiplex PCR; TCRdb has only the in-frame clones, and not every one. The table has roughly 81,000 clones, about 97% seen once. This chain links TRBV28 with TRBJ2-7, with a tentative D call TRBD1 (6 bases). The sequencing sample was made of T cells isolated from PBMCs. The source is a human donor in good health. As DNA, the CDR3 is TGTGCCAGCAGCCTACGGACTGGGCAGGGGAATCCCTACGAGCAGTACTTC. It specifies CASSLRTGQGNPYEQYF.